Sequencing of this T cell receptor beta chain was carried out in a study of blood T cell repertoires in COVID-19 (dated by TCRdb to the early 2020s). With respect to the entire study: Samples covering the acute and convalescent phases of COVID-19 were provided by collaborators in the United States, Italy and Spain. The prospective study material was composed of cDNA or gDNA derived from T cells, B-cell-depleted T cells, or PBMCs. Subjects who had been exposed to COVID-19, were actively infected with it, or had recovered from it provided the deeply sampled blood TCRbeta repertoires that made up the dataset. A freely available public database, intended as a resource for researchers studying the immune response to SARS-CoV-2, is where the repertoires were released. The samples were drawn from two sources: the first 160 participants of the ongoing ImmuneRACE study, and fewer than 1,500 subjects contributed by 6 global collaborators. A de-identified subject ID, COVID-19 status, age in years and sex were almost always included in the sample metadata. Where available, HLA class I and class II types were obtained from metadata supplied by the sample provider rather than from assay-based typing.

TCRbeta CDR3 regions were amplified from genomic DNA by means of the immunoSEQ Assay, a bias-controlled multiplex PCR. The authors' analysis ran thus. The number of nucleated cells in each sample was estimated from the amplification of reference gene primers within the assay. Sequence reads were collapsed and filtered to measure the absolute abundance of every unique TCRbeta CDR3 rearrangement. For each sample, productive Simpson clonality was calculated as the square root of Simpson's diversity index across productive rearrangements. Drawn from immuneACCESS, this table holds only the in-frame rearrangements with V and J called that TCRdb kept. Clones are partly lost; checked studies trace under half to an unresolved V gene and leave the rest unexplained. V, J and clone size derive from that table, while D and trimming were established from the DNA sequence. Counted in this sample were approximately 170,000 clones; around 85% of them appeared once. Approximately 7.6% of the sample comes from the top ten.

This clone came up many times. Its antigen has not been determined. No qualities accompany the bases; no much larger clone lies one base away. CDR3 length: 15 amino acids, cysteine to phenylalanine. This entry keeps only the CDR3 DNA: 45 bases, framed from base 1. CDR1 and CDR2 are drawn from the germline V gene: MGHRA, YSYEKL. The germline V end is reduced by 4 bases and the J end by 5 bases; junction bases left unmatched: 8. At one collaborating source in Seattle, patients were enrolled during active infection and were followed longitudinally through the course of disease. Whole blood was collected in K2EDTA tubes by collaborating institutions according to the institutions' own protocols. For TCRbeta analysis, collaborators shipped samples as frozen whole blood, isolated PBMCs, or DNA extracted from either of those sample types. Results and caveats for the whole study, not just this receptor: The amount of clinical and demographic metadata varied by source and participant and was provided uncurated.

Recombination joined TRBV4-1 with TRBJ1-5; TRBD1 lines up with 7 middle nucleotides. The specimen was peripheral blood. The sequence derives from a woman older than 75 with COVID-19, enrolled during active disease. CDR3 loop: CASSPTGQPDQPQHF. At the DNA level, the sequence is TGCGCCAGCAGCCCGACGGGACAGCCAGATCAGCCCCAGCATTTT.